These 22 T cell receptor beta chains were all obtained from the same sample, sequenced in a study of blood T cells in healthy people across ages (dated by TCRdb to between 2014 and 2017). The method behind the library was 5' RACE. TCRdb names Illumina HiSeq 2500 as the instrument used. A second about 6 to 11 cycle PCR used a sample-barcoded 5' primer and a J-beta primer mix. TCRdb trimmed public reads at Q25 via fastp, called clones via MiXCR and kept in-frame beta chains. Entries that share a CDR3 protein sequence are merged under the most common genes and DNA. This sample holds just under 750,000 distinct CDR3 sequences; about 24% were observed only once. Of the sample, roughly 22% falls within the top ten clones. Sequencing was carried out using blood. These receptor sequences come from a man between 70 and 80 years old in good health.

The chain combines TRBV6-1 with TRBJ2-7; D may be TRBD2 (5 bases). The CDR3 sequence is 16 residues long. In germline, CDR1 is MNHNS, CDR2 SASEGT. V lost 0 bases and J lost 3, with 15 bases in between. The CDR3 DNA reads TGTGCCAGCAGTGAAGCTAGCCTGAACAGCGGCTACGAGCAGTACGTC. Its protein is CASSEASLNSGYEQYV.

This clonotype has more than one count but fewer than ten. V gene TRBV20-1 combines with J gene TRBJ2-2, with TRBD2 identical over 10 bases. This CDR3 has 17 amino acids. Unmatched junction bases numbered 8, after V lost 0 bases and J lost 4 bases. Germline values: CDR1 DFQATT, CDR2 SNEGSKA (reference sequence). The CDR3 is CSARDVIAGGVTGELFF. In nucleotides, the CDR3 is TGCAGTGCTAGAGACGTCATAGCGGGGGGCGTCACCGGGGAGCTGTTTTTT.

The rearrangement links TRBV12-3 or TRBV12-4 to TRBJ2-3, with D possibly called TRBD1 or TRBD2 (5 bases each). The ends were cut back, 2 bases at V and 9 bases at J, with 15 bases in the middle. The CDR3 has 14 residues. The CDR3 nucleotides are TGTGCCAGCAGTTTAAATCAGGGAGTAGGCACGCAGTATTTT. Protein sequence: CASSLNQGVGTQYF.

V is TRBV9 and J is TRBJ2-5; TRBD1 matches at 8 bases. The end of the DNA is better explained by TRBJ2-7, so the J call may be wrong. Germline CDR1 SGDLS, CDR2 YYNGEE. The CDR3 has 13 amino acids. As DNA, the CDR3 is TGTGCCAGCAACCACAGGGGGTCCTACGAGCAGTACGTC. Encoded protein: CASNHRGSYEQYV.

This chain connects TRBV20-1 to TRBJ1-2, with 7 bases that match TRBD1. V shed 5 bases and J 3 bases; nucleotides not matched to a gene: 9. CDR1 and CDR2 from the germline V gene are DFQATT and SNEGSKA (reference sequence). The CDR3 is made up of 14 amino acids. CDR3 coding DNA: TGCAGTGCTGAACCCGGAACAGGGGACTATGGCTACACCTTC. Amino acids: CSAEPGTGDYGYTF.

This clonotype showed up just a few times. V is TRBV6-5 and J is TRBJ2-5; 8 bases are shared with TRBD1. Germline CDR1 and CDR2: MNHEY and SVGAGI. With V trimmed by 6 bases and J by 2 bases, 2 bases remained unmatched. The length of the CDR3 is 13 residues. CDR3 residues: CASRDRAQETQYF. The DNA of the CDR3 is TGTGCCAGCAGGGACAGGGCGCAAGAGACCCAGTACTTC.

The chain recombines TRBV6-6 with TRBJ2-3, with 7 bases that match TRBD2. The CDR3 is made up of 16 amino acids. Per germline, CDR1 MNHNY and CDR2 SVGAGI (reference sequence). V trimming: 5 bases; J trimming: 1 base; junction bases outside the gene matches: 9. The CDR3 protein is CASSPRGREGTDTQYF. In DNA, the CDR3 is TGTGCCAGCAGTCCCCGGGGGAGGGAAGGCACAGATACGCAGTATTTT.

V gene TRBV13 combines with J gene TRBJ2-5, with D uncertain. The germline V gene encodes CDR1 PRHDT and CDR2 FYEKMQ (reference sequence). CDR3 length: 14 residues. Deletions cut 3 bases from V and 5 bases from J, with 13 bases between. In DNA form, the CDR3 reads TGTGCCAGCAGCTTGGGCTCCAATCGGGAGACCCAGTACTTC. Translating gives CASSLGSNRETQYF.

The chain uses TRBV20-1 and TRBJ2-2; no firm D call. CDR1 DFQATT and CDR2 SNEGSKA come from the germline V gene (reference sequence). The CDR3 extends over 14 amino acids. V gave up 6 bases and J gave up 4 bases, with 15 bases separating them. In DNA form, the CDR3 reads TGCAGTGCCATCGCTCCCGACGCCACCGGGGAGCTGTTTTTT. As protein: CSAIAPDATGELFF.

For this clonotype: Compared with germline, one end of the junction differs, possibly owing to a read error. This sequence joins TRBV7-2 and TRBJ2-5; D uncertain. The CDR3 totals 12 residues. CDR1 and CDR2 from the germline V gene are SGHTA and FQGNSA. The CDR3 protein is CASVGPRFELFF. The DNA for the CDR3 is TGTGCCAGCGTTGGGCCTCGGTTCGAGCTGTTCTTC.

This clonotype was seen at least ten times. This chain uses TRBV5-1 with TRBJ2-5; D uncertain. Germline V gene lookup returns CDR1 SGHRS and CDR2 YFSETQ. Trimming left V 1 base short and J 5 bases short, with 9 bases between. The CDR3 has 13 amino acids. The CDR3 loop reads CASSLLGLETQYF. The DNA of the CDR3 is TGCGCCAGCAGCTTGCTGGGGTTGGAGACCCAGTACTTC.

This clonotype turned up a few times. The DNA for the CDR3 is TGTGCCAGCAGCCAGCCTTATCTCTCTGGAAACACCATATATTTT. Translated, it gives CASSQPYLSGNTIYF. The V and J genes are TRBV12-3 or TRBV12-4 and TRBJ1-3; D is unresolved. V lost 6 bases, J lost 0 bases, and 12 bases lay in between. The length of the CDR3 is 15 residues.

The sample holds many counts of this clonotype. The chain has TRBV20-1 and TRBJ1-2; D gene ambiguous. The ends were cut back, 0 bases at V and 2 bases at J, with 7 bases in the middle. There are 13 residues in the CDR3. Per germline, CDR1 DFQATT and CDR2 SNEGSKA (reference sequence). The CDR3 region has the DNA TGCAGTGCTAGAGAAAACAGAAACTATGGCTACACCTTC. Protein product: CSARENRNYGYTF.

The chain carries TRBV6-5 and TRBJ2-1; tentative D call: TRBD1 (6 bases). The CDR3 has 16 amino acids. Trimming left V 4 bases short and J 5 bases short, with 18 bases between. In germline, CDR1 is MNHEY, CDR2 SVGAGI. The DNA for the CDR3 is TGTGCCAGCAGTTCCCTTTACCGGGACAAGAACAATGAGCAGTTCTTC. It encodes CASSSLYRDKNNEQFF.

This clonotype was recorded a few times. Given a much more abundant clone one base away, this may be a read error. J is TRBJ2-3 and V is TRBV27; D assignment may be TRBD1 or TRBD2 (5 bases each). The V end was cut by 1 base, the J end by 1 base, with 15 bases between. CDR3 size: 17 residues. Germline V lookup: CDR1 MNHEY, CDR2 SMNVEV (reference sequence). CDR3 protein: CASSLWASGRGTDTQYF. The CDR3 region has the DNA TGTGCCAGCAGTTTATGGGCTTCGGGGCGTGGCACAGATACGCAGTATTTT.

This clonotype was observed a handful of times. This chain connects TRBV15 to TRBJ2-1; D remains unclear. The V gene's germline CDR1 is LNHNV and CDR2 YYDKDF (reference sequence). Deletions cut 0 bases from V and 3 bases from J, with 6 bases between. The CDR3 extends over 14 amino acids. The CDR3, as DNA: TGTGCCACCAGCAGAGATGGCTTCTACAATGAGCAGTTCTTC. Protein: CATSRDGFYNEQFF.

This clonotype appeared many times. This sequence joins TRBV7-2 and TRBJ2-5; the D is unclear. CDR3 length equals 15 residues. V was shortened by 7 bases and J by 2 bases, with 17 bases between the two germline ends. CDR1 and CDR2 (germline): SGHTA, FQGNSA. The CDR3 spells CASTTKTGPQETQYF. In nucleotides, the CDR3 is TGTGCCAGCACCACCAAAACCGGACCTCAAGAGACCCAGTACTTC.

This clonotype was seen a handful of times. This chain connects TRBV11-2 to TRBJ1-2; 7 nucleotides agree with TRBD1. The germline CDR1 and CDR2 sequences are SGHAT and FQNNGV. This CDR3 has 14 residues. V lost 6 bases to trimming and J lost 4 bases; unmatched junction nucleotides: 8. For the CDR3, the DNA is TGTGCCAGCAGAACACTTGGACAGGTCTATGGCTACACCTTC. Translation gives CASRTLGQVYGYTF.

This clonotype was seen only a few times. The chain links TRBV20-1 to TRBJ2-3, with 7 nucleotides matching TRBD2. CDR3 size: 14 residues. V shed 4 bases and J 0 bases; nucleotides not matched to a gene: 4. Looked up from germline, CDR1 is DFQATT and CDR2 is SNEGSKA (reference sequence). The CDR3 nucleotides read TGCAGTGCTACCTCAGCGGGGAGCACAGATACGCAGTATTTT. Translating gives CSATSAGSTDTQYF.

This clonotype was seen more than once but under ten times. The gene calls are TRBV29-1 and TRBJ2-3, with 13 bases identical to TRBD2. CDR1 SQVTM and CDR2 ANQGSEA come from the germline V gene. This CDR3 is 13 amino acids long. V gave up 3 bases and J gave up 11 bases; unmatched junction bases: 5. CDR3 loop: CSVDWTSGSKQYF. Here the CDR3 DNA reads TGCAGCGTTGATTGGACTAGCGGGAGTAAGCAGTATTTT.

There are many counts of this clonotype. The J gene is TRBJ2-3, the V gene TRBV7-9, with 9 bases identical to TRBD1. Looked up from germline, CDR1 is SEHNR and CDR2 is FQNEAQ (reference sequence). The V segment lost 5 bases and the J segment 4 bases; nucleotides outside the gene matches: 7. The length of the CDR3 is 15 residues. DNA for the CDR3: TGTGCCAGCAGCCCCCGGGACAGGGTCCCAGATACGCAGTATTTT. The encoded protein is CASSPRDRVPDTQYF.

The chain couples TRBV7-6 to TRBJ2-7; 11 bases fit TRBD1. The V and J ends lost 5 bases and 8 bases, in that order; junction bases with no gene match: 11. This CDR3 has 15 amino acids. CDR1 and CDR2 from the germline V gene are SGHVS and FNYEAQ. The CDR3 DNA follows: TGTGCCAGCAGCGCCCCGGGACAGGGGGATGTGAAGCAGTACTTC. This encodes CASSAPGQGDVKQYF.